This T cell receptor beta chain was sequenced during a study of blood T cells in healthy people across ages. Notes on this clonotype: Its antigen is still unknown.

Study outcomes and limitations: When one million T cells were used, diversity estimates were thought to be underestimates. Roughly linear age-related decline in beta diversity appeared, significant by age roughly 40.

Primed by a sample-barcoded 5' primer and a J-beta primer mix, a second PCR proceeded for about 7 to 12 cycles. All cDNA molecules were each tagged by a template-switch adaptor with 12 random nucleotides. TCRdb ran MiXCR on the 5' RACE reads and lists one entry per CDR3 protein. The sample shows more than 1.4 million distinct CDR3 sequences, approximately 40% of them seen only once. Sequenced material: blood. The clonotype was recovered from a woman aged 18 to 35 in good health.

The CDR3 nucleotides read TGTGCCAGCAGTGAAGCCACAGATTACTCTGGAAACACCATATATTTT. It yields the protein CASSEATDYSGNTIYF. The chain has TRBV2 and TRBJ1-3; D remains unclear. Germline CDR1 and CDR2: SNHLY and FYNNEI. Trimming left V 0 bases short and J 0 bases short, with 9 bases between. This CDR3 is 16 amino acids long.